This entry features one T cell receptor (beta chain) sequence. The target antigen is unknown. The sample comes from a study of T cell responses to AZD1222 COVID-19 vaccine. Study overall: Second-dose intervals of approximately 4 or approximately 12 weeks were pooled. Study-level findings and limits: A reported finding is that nearly half of spike-specific TCRs target unmutated variant regions.

Measured with immunoSEQ multiplex PCR; TCRdb has only the in-frame clones, and not every one. The sample comprises over 65,000 clones, roughly 90% of which are singletons, and around 7.7% rests with the top ten. This sequence was found in an adult in good health. The source material was peripheral blood, sampled on day 0 of AZD1222 vaccination.

CDR3 DNA sequence: TGTGCCAGCACCCCGAATGTGGGCAGGCCCCAGCATTTT. Protein product: CASTPNVGRPQHF. The chain combines TRBV28 with TRBJ1-5, with no clear D. Germline V gene lookup returns CDR1 MDHEN and CDR2 SYDVKM. This CDR3 is 13 amino acids long. V was pared by 7 bases and J by 9 bases, with 16 bases between.